Here is one T cell receptor beta chain with its context. Looked up from germline, CDR1 is SEHNR and CDR2 is FQNEAQ (reference sequence). The CDR3 is 14 amino acids. Trimming removed 4 bases from V and 1 base from J, with 9 bases in between. The protocol was immunoSEQ multiplex PCR, while the TCRdb copy is restricted to in-frame clones and leaves out a portion. Of approximately 85,000 clones listed, about 93% are singletons. This sample is part of a study of technical replicates of blood from a handful of donors. The source is a human donor in good health. Sequencing was performed on T cells isolated from PBMCs. V and J are TRBV7-9 and TRBJ2-3; D may be TRBD1 (6 bases). CDR3 region: CASSYRTGTDTQYF. The CDR3 DNA reads TGTGCCAGCAGCTATCGGACAGGCACAGATACGCAGTATTTT.